The present TCR beta chain was sequenced within a study of cytomegalovirus exposure and HLA in healthy donors. Overall study context: The 550 to 700 first-cohort repertoires and the 130 or so validation repertoires shared the same platform, a later analysis reported.

Whole-study findings and limits: There were 160 or so TCR beta chains listed as cytomegalovirus-associated.

Regarding this clone: Its target is not known.

Repertoires were generated with immunoSEQ multiplex PCR, while TCRdb's copy carries only in-frame clones and drops some. The table includes some 320,000 clones, roughly 87% detected once. Germline CDR1 and CDR2: SGHRS and YFSETQ. The CDR3 totals 16 residues. V gave up 0 bases and J gave up 4 bases, with 14 bases separating them. Sequencing was carried out using PBMCs. The chain employs TRBV5-1 and TRBJ1-3; possibly TRBD1 for D (5 bases). This receptor was obtained from a woman under 40 in good health and CMV-seropositive. CDR3 nucleotides: TGCGCCAGCAGCTTGGGGGGCTCAGGAGTCGGAAACACCATATATTTT. This sequence encodes CASSLGGSGVGNTIYF.